One sample yielded the 31 T cell receptor beta chains listed below, sequenced in a study of a mutant IDH1 vaccine in newly diagnosed glioma (dated by TCRdb to the early 2020s). Per the publication, the time point label means: week 11, during vaccination. Each vaccine dose was 300 ug of a 20-mer mutant IDH1 peptide in Montanide, given subcutaneously with topical imiquimod. No antigen has been assigned to these receptors. Receptor libraries were prepared by the immunoSEQ multiplex PCR assay. The table was pulled from immuneACCESS by TCRdb, which kept in-frame rearrangements only. Such tables lose some clones; where checked, under half of the loss comes from unresolved V genes, and the rest has no known cause. The sample table holds 50,000 to 65,000 clones, of which approximately 84% were seen once. Clones ranked in the top ten supply approximately 10% of the sample. The specimen was PBMCs, collected from a glioma patient whose treatment included an IDH1 peptide vaccine. The receptors here all came from a woman between 50 and 59 years old with glioma.

This rearrangement joins TRBV4-1 to TRBJ2-1; D remains unclear. The V gene's germline CDR1 is MGHRA and CDR2 YSYEKL. The CDR3 length is 13 residues. The V end was cut by 1 base, the J end by 6 bases, with 7 bases between. CDR3 sequence (DNA): TGCGCCAGCAGCCAAGGGTGGCGCAATGAGCAGTTCTTC. Encoded protein: CASSQGWRNEQFF.

CDR3 coding DNA: TGTGCCAGCAGCCCGGACAGGGGGAACTCCTACGAGCAGTACTTC. The encoded protein is CASSPDRGNSYEQYF. The V and J genes are TRBV5-6 and TRBJ2-7; 10 bases map to TRBD1. This CDR3 contains 15 residues. The germline V gene has CDR1 SGHDT and CDR2 YYEEEE. The ends lost 4 bases at V and 0 bases at J; junction bases unmatched: 4.

This chain joins TRBV19 and TRBJ1-5, with 9 nucleotides matching TRBD1. The V gene end was trimmed by 6 bases and the J gene end by 7 bases; junction bases not matched to a gene: 10. Looked up from germline, CDR1 is LNHDA and CDR2 is SQIVND (reference sequence). The CDR3 loop spans 15 amino acids. The CDR3 DNA sequence: TGTGCCAGTAGCCGGGGGGACAGGGCTGGCCAGCCCCAGCATTTT. It translates to CASSRGDRAGQPQHF.

This clone was observed a few times. J is TRBJ1-2 and V is TRBV7-9; D ambiguous. Germline CDR1 reads SEHNR; CDR2 reads FQNEAQ (reference sequence). The length of the CDR3 is 15 residues. The V end was cut by 2 bases, the J end by 2 bases, with 12 bases between. The CDR3 protein is CASSLKGGPNYGYTF. The CDR3 nucleotides are TGTGCCAGCAGCTTAAAAGGAGGCCCCAACTATGGCTACACCTTC.

The chain joins TRBV6-6 to TRBJ1-5; weak D call: TRBD1 (5 bases). V was shortened by 2 bases and J by 5 bases, with 10 bases between the two germline ends. CDR1 is MNHNY and CDR2 is SVGAGI in the germline V gene (reference sequence). CDR3 length equals 14 residues. This CDR3 reads CASSYGQGYQPQHF. CDR3 nucleotide sequence: TGTGCCAGCAGTTACGGGCAGGGCTATCAGCCCCAGCATTTT.

The chain joins TRBV6-4 to TRBJ1-2; D is possibly TRBD1 (6 bases). V was clipped by 6 bases and J by 8 bases, with 22 bases between them. Germline CDR1 MRHNA, CDR2 SNTAGT. The CDR3 sequence is 15 residues long. The CDR3 protein is CASRANTGLGLGYTF. The CDR3 DNA sequence: TGTGCCAGCAGAGCCAATACAGGGTTGGGGCTCGGCTACACCTTC.

V gene TRBV9 combines with J gene TRBJ1-1, with D possibly being TRBD1 (5 bases). The CDR3 totals 15 residues. Trimming left V 7 bases short and J 3 bases short, with 19 bases between. Germline values: CDR1 SGDLS, CDR2 YYNGEE. The DNA of the CDR3 is TGTGCCAGCGCGAACGGCGGACAAGATTACACTGAAGCTTTCTTT. It yields the protein CASANGGQDYTEAFF.

The rearrangement joins TRBV6-6 to TRBJ2-7; the D gene could be TRBD1 or TRBD2 (5 bases each). CDR1 and CDR2 from the germline V gene are MNHNY and SVGAGI (reference sequence). The CDR3 covers 15 residues. V gave up 4 bases and J gave up 0 bases, with 13 bases separating them. The CDR3 spells CASSSPGASSYEQYF. The DNA for the CDR3 is TGTGCCAGCAGTTCCCCCGGGGCCAGCTCCTACGAGCAGTACTTC.

This chain connects TRBV10-3 to TRBJ2-5; possibly TRBD2 for D (6 bases). The CDR3 has 15 amino acids. Trimming removed 2 bases from V and 5 bases from J, with 15 bases in between. Looked up from germline, CDR1 is ENHRY and CDR2 is SYGVKD. The CDR3 DNA is TGTGCCATCAGTGAGGCGGGGTCGTACGGGGAGACCCAGTACTTC. This sequence encodes CAISEAGSYGETQYF.

The chain joins TRBV2 to TRBJ2-5, with D perhaps TRBD1 (6 bases). The CDR3 is made up of 13 amino acids. From germline, CDR1 is SNHLY and CDR2 FYNNEI. V gave up 8 bases and J gave up 2 bases, with 12 bases separating them. The CDR3 region is CASGRDTQETQYF. CDR3 bases: TGTGCCAGCGGCAGGGACACTCAAGAGACCCAGTACTTC.

The chain carries TRBV5-6 and TRBJ2-5; TRBD2 is a possible D gene (6 bases). The CDR3 is 13 amino acids. Germline V lookup: CDR1 SGHDT, CDR2 YYEEEE. Trimming left V 4 bases short and J 10 bases short, with 17 bases between. The CDR3 region is CASSPAGPGGQYF. CDR3 DNA: TGTGCCAGCAGCCCCGCCGGCCCCGGGGGCCAGTACTTC.

The chain combines TRBV4-1 with TRBJ2-7; D tentatively reads TRBD1 or TRBD2 (5 bases each). Germline V CDR1 and CDR2: MGHRA, YSYEKL. The V gene lost 4 bases and the J gene lost 2 bases, with 12 bases spanning the gap. The CDR3 has 14 amino acids. The CDR3 sequence: CASSRDGLTYEQYF. For the CDR3, the DNA is TGCGCCAGCAGCCGGGACGGGTTAACCTACGAGCAGTACTTC.

The J gene is TRBJ2-7, the V gene TRBV7-2; possibly TRBD2 for D (5 bases). Trimming shortened V by 1 base and J by 9 bases, and 7 bases separated the two germline ends. Germline V lookup: CDR1 SGHTA, CDR2 FQGNSA. CDR3 length: 11 residues. The CDR3 here is CASSLEAGQYF. Here the CDR3 DNA reads TGTGCCAGCAGCTTAGAGGCGGGGCAGTACTTC.

The V call is TRBV27, the J call TRBJ2-2; TRBD1 is a possible D gene (5 bases). The V end lost 2 bases, the J end lost 0 bases, and 10 bases lay between the germline ends. Germline CDR1 is MNHEY and CDR2 is SMNVEV (reference sequence). The CDR3 loop spans 16 amino acids. CDR3 in DNA: TGTGCCAGCAGTTTAGTCAGGGCGGCGAACACCGGGGAGCTGTTTTTT. Translated, it gives CASSLVRAANTGELFF.

The V call is TRBV25-1, the J call TRBJ1-5; D perhaps matches TRBD1 (6 bases). V lost 6 bases and J 6 bases, leaving 12 bases between the germline ends. The germline CDR1 and CDR2 sequences are MGHDK and SYGVNS. This CDR3 is 13 amino acids long. DNA of the CDR3: TGTGCCAGCAGCCCAGGGGCGCGTCAGCCCCAGCATTTT. Its protein is CASSPGARQPQHF.

The chain has TRBV5-5 and TRBJ1-2; D gene ambiguous. V lost 1 base and J 3 bases, leaving 19 bases between the germline ends. The CDR3 covers 17 residues. CDR1 and CDR2 from the germline V gene are SGHKS and YYEKEE (reference sequence). This CDR3 is CASSLSDTRRPYYGYTF. CDR3 in DNA: TGTGCCAGCAGCTTGTCCGATACTAGGAGACCCTACTATGGCTACACCTTC. Full variable domain (rest looked up from reference TRBV5-5 and TRBJ1-2): DAGVTQSPTHLIKTRGQQVTLRCSPISGHKSVSWYQQVLGQGPQFIFQYYEKEERGRGNFPDRFSARQFPNYSSELNVNALLLGDSALYLCASSLSDTRRPYYGYTFGSGTRLTVV.

The chain uses TRBV28 and TRBJ1-4, with 9 nucleotides matching TRBD1. The CDR3 runs to 17 residues. Germline-derived CDR1 and CDR2 are MDHEN and SYDVKM. J lost 5 bases, V lost 6 bases, and 13 bases had no gene match. In nucleotides, the CDR3 is TGTGCCAGCAGCCTTCCCCGACAGGGGGTTGGGAATGAAAAACTGTTTTTT. As protein: CASSLPRQGVGNEKLFF.

The table lists this clone with a few counts. A read error may produce the germline difference seen at one junction end. This sequence joins TRBV7-6 and TRBJ2-2; 10 nucleotides line up with TRBD2. Germline V gene lookup returns CDR1 SGHVS and CDR2 FNYEAQ. The CDR3 sequence is 15 residues long. The CDR3 loop reads CASSLAGANTGELFF. CDR3 coding DNA: TGTGCCAGCAGCCTAGCGGGGGCTAACACCGGGGAGCTGTTTTTT. The variable domain in full, completed from reference TRBV7-6 and TRBJ2-2, reads GAGVSQSPRYKVTKRGQDVALRCDPISGHVSLYWYRQALGQGPEFLTYFNYEAQQDKSGLPNDRFSAERPEGSISTLTIQRTEQRDSAMYRCASSLAGANTGELFFGEGSRLTVL.

The chain recombines TRBV5-1 with TRBJ2-2; the D is unclear. Germline loops: CDR1 SGHRS, CDR2 YFSETQ. CDR3 length: 13 amino acids. V was clipped by 3 bases and J by 7 bases, with 10 bases between them. CDR3 coding DNA: TGCGCCAGCAGCTATTCGGAAGGCGGGGAGCTGTTTTTT. This codes for CASSYSEGGELFF.

This chain connects TRBV27 to TRBJ1-2; D call uncertain. Germline V lookup: CDR1 MNHEY, CDR2 SMNVEV (reference sequence). The V end lost 1 base, the J end lost 3 bases, and 9 bases lay between the germline ends. The CDR3 has 14 residues. CDR3 region: CASSLLTGYYGYTF. In DNA, the CDR3 is TGTGCCAGCAGTTTATTAACGGGGTACTATGGCTACACCTTC.

This chain uses TRBV2 with TRBJ2-7, with D perhaps given as TRBD1 or TRBD2 (5 bases each). V shed 7 bases and J shed 2 bases, with 15 bases lying between them. Germline V gene sequence: CDR1 SNHLY, CDR2 FYNNEI. CDR3 length: 14 amino acids. For the CDR3, the DNA is TGTGCCAGCACCCCCGGGACCTATACCTACGAGCAGTACTTC. This encodes CASTPGTYTYEQYF.

V gene TRBV7-8 combines with J gene TRBJ1-5; D gene ambiguous. The germline V gene encodes CDR1 SGHVS and CDR2 FQNEAQ. This CDR3 is built from 15 residues. Trimming removed 5 bases from V and 0 bases from J, with 11 bases in between. In DNA form, the CDR3 reads TGTGCCAGCAGCCTGGACGGATTTAGCAATCAGCCCCAGCATTTT. It encodes CASSLDGFSNQPQHF.

This clone was seen more than once but under ten times. Given the absence of the conserved phenylalanine or tryptophan at the CDR3 end, a read error is likely. The limits of the CDR3 on the DNA are not certain, so only TCRdb's listed CDR3 is given. This chain joins TRBV6-5 and TRBJ1-1; TRBD1 is the table's D call, not checked against the DNA. In germline, CDR1 is MNHEY, CDR2 SVGAGI. The CDR3 sequence runs 10 residues, both termini included. CDR3 loop: CASSYSIGRY.

For this clone: The junction and the germline gene differ at one end; a read error may be behind it. The chain employs TRBV19 and TRBJ1-2, with D possibly being TRBD1 (5 bases). This CDR3 is built from 12 residues. Germline V lookup: CDR1 LNHDA, CDR2 SQIVND (reference sequence). The CDR3 protein is CASSVGGANPVF. The CDR3 DNA reads as TGTGCCAGTAGTGTCGGTGGGGCGAATCCAGTTTTC. Complete variable domain (other parts from reference TRBV19 and TRBJ1-2): DGGITQSPKYLFRKEGQNVTLSCEQNLNHDAMYWYRQDPGQGLRLIYYSQIVNDFQKGDIAEGYSVSREKKESFPLTVTSAQKNPTAFYLCASSVGGANPVFGSGTRLTVV.

The chain links TRBV28 to TRBJ1-1, with D possibly being TRBD1 (5 bases). The V and J ends lost 5 bases and 7 bases respectively, with 20 bases between them. There are 15 residues in the CDR3. CDR1 and CDR2 from the germline V gene are MDHEN and SYDVKM. The CDR3 spells CASSRAGASRGEAFF. The CDR3 nucleotides are TGTGCCAGCAGTCGGGCTGGGGCCTCTAGAGGTGAAGCTTTCTTT. The full variable domain, with the rest looked up from reference TRBV28 and TRBJ1-1, is DVKVTQSSRYLVKRTGEKVFLECVQDMDHENMFWYRQDPGLGLRLIYFSYDVKMKEKGDIPEGYSVSREKKERFSLILESASTNQTSMYLCASSRAGASRGEAFFGQGTRLTVV.

This clone was recorded a few times. This chain links TRBV7-7 with TRBJ1-6; D unresolved. CDR3 length: 14 residues. Between the trimmed V and J ends, which lost 1 base and 6 bases, there was a span of 7 bases. The germline V gene has CDR1 SSHAT and CDR2 FNYEAQ (reference sequence). In DNA form, the CDR3 reads TGTGCCAGCAGCTTAGGGCGACTTAATTCACCCCTCCACTTT. As protein: CASSLGRLNSPLHF.

The gene calls are TRBV2 and TRBJ1-1; no clear D. CDR1 and CDR2 (germline): SNHLY, FYNNEI. Trimming shortened V by 8 bases and J by 6 bases, and 16 bases separated the two germline ends. This CDR3 has 13 residues. DNA for the CDR3: TGTGCCAGCTGTTCAGCCGTGTTCGCTGAAGCTTTCTTT. Translated: CASCSAVFAEAFF.

This clone was counted once. The genes are TRBV5-6 and TRBJ2-7; TRBD1 aligns across 9 bases. The CDR3 runs to 19 residues. Germline assignment: CDR1 SGHDT and CDR2 YYEEEE. Trimming at V came to 5 bases and at J to 1 base, leaving 19 bases not matched to a gene. DNA for the CDR3: TGTGCCAGCAGTTTTATGACAGGGGGAGGCCACCTAACTTCCTACGAGCAGTACTTC. This gives the protein CASSFMTGGGHLTSYEQYF.

This chain uses TRBV29-1 with TRBJ1-1; maybe TRBD1 (5 bases). Germline-derived CDR1 and CDR2 are SQVTM and ANQGSEA. CDR3 length: 12 residues. Trimming took off 0 bases at V and 11 bases at J, with 13 bases between the two ends. The CDR3 DNA reads as TGCAGCGTTGAAGATTGGTGGACAAGGGCTTTCTTT. Translating gives CSVEDWWTRAFF.

The J gene is TRBJ1-3, the V gene TRBV7-9; 9 bases are a match to TRBD1. Germline CDR1 reads SEHNR; CDR2 reads FQNEAQ (reference sequence). The CDR3 loop spans 15 amino acids. The trim removed 5 bases at V and 6 bases at J, leaving 8 bases unmatched. CDR3 DNA: TGTGCCAGCAGCCCCCGGACAGGGGCACTAAACACCATATATTTT. Its protein is CASSPRTGALNTIYF.

The chain is built from TRBV6-6 and TRBJ2-7; D is unclear. CDR3 length: 13 amino acids. Germline V lookup: CDR1 MNHNY, CDR2 SVGAGI (reference sequence). V lost 4 bases to trimming and J lost 6 bases, with 13 bases between them. CDR3 loop: CASSFPPPGEQYF. The CDR3 DNA is TGTGCCAGCAGTTTTCCCCCCCCCGGCGAGCAGTACTTC.